Shown below are 24 T cell receptor beta chains from a single sample sequenced in a study of blood T cell repertoires in COVID-19 (dated by TCRdb to about 2020). Receptor libraries were prepared by the immunoSEQ multiplex PCR assay. In TCRdb, the immuneACCESS table is reduced to in-frame sequences with V and J assigned. These tables do not hold every clone; where another copy was compared, an unresolved V gene accounts for under half, and the others remain unexplained. The sample yields some 70,000 clones; 65% to 85% were counted once. The leading ten clones occupy approximately 10% of the sample. The sequenced sample was peripheral blood. The receptors were sampled from a woman aged 45 to 65 with acute or convalescent COVID-19.

The chain is built from TRBV7-2 and TRBJ1-1; no reliable D call. Trimming took 6 bases from V and 1 from J, leaving 9 bases between them. CDR1 is SGHTA, CDR2 FQGNSA, per germline. This CDR3 spans 13 amino acids. The CDR3 nucleotides are TGTGCCAGCAGTTTCACAGCGAACACTGAAGCTTTCTTT. Translation gives CASSFTANTEAFF.

In this sample, this clone turned up once. This chain uses TRBV10-3 with TRBJ1-2; D is unresolved. From germline, CDR1 is ENHRY and CDR2 SYGVKD. Trimming took off 6 bases at V and 2 bases at J, with 7 bases between the two ends. The CDR3 extends over 12 amino acids. The CDR3 nucleotides read TGTGCCATCAGCCCGGAGAACTATGGCTACACCTTC. As protein: CAISPENYGYTF.

V and J are TRBV10-3 and TRBJ2-2, with 7 positions matching TRBD1. The germline V gene has CDR1 ENHRY and CDR2 SYGVKD. This CDR3 has 17 residues. V shed 2 bases and J 5 bases; nucleotides not matched to a gene: 11. The chain's CDR3 is CAISELVEGASTGELFF. In nucleotides, the CDR3 is TGTGCCATCAGTGAGCTGGTAGAGGGGGCGAGTACCGGGGAGCTGTTTTTT.

The chain carries TRBV27 and TRBJ2-2; possibly TRBD1 for D (6 bases). Trimming left V 4 bases short and J 7 bases short, with 16 bases between. The CDR3 consists of 15 residues. Germline CDR1 and CDR2: MNHEY and SMNVEV (reference sequence). The CDR3 sequence is CASSSSYGGIGELFF. CDR3 bases: TGTGCCAGCAGTTCATCTTATGGGGGCATCGGGGAGCTGTTTTTT.

V and J are TRBV7-2 and TRBJ2-1, with no clear D. Per germline, CDR1 SGHTA and CDR2 FQGNSA. The CDR3 is 18 residues long. V lost 1 base and J 0 bases, leaving 16 bases between the germline ends. The CDR3 coding sequence is TGTGCCAGCAGCTTAGAGGTCCTGGCGGAACTCTCCTACAATGAGCAGTTCTTC. It encodes CASSLEVLAELSYNEQFF.

V is TRBV30 and J is TRBJ2-1, with TRBD1 identical over 8 bases. Germline V gene sequence: CDR1 GTSNPN, CDR2 SVGIG (reference sequence). V lost 2 bases to trimming and J lost 9 bases; unmatched junction nucleotides: 12. The length of the CDR3 is 15 residues. The CDR3 coding sequence is TGTGCCTGGAGTCCAACCGGGACAGGTGACGGTGAGCAGTTCTTC. Protein sequence: CAWSPTGTGDGEQFF.

The gene calls are TRBV7-9 and TRBJ2-5; no clear D. Looked up from germline, CDR1 is SEHNR and CDR2 is FQNEAQ (reference sequence). The CDR3 totals 13 residues. V was cut by 3 bases and J by 5 bases, with 10 bases left in between. The CDR3 here is CASSLRLRETQYF. Here the CDR3 DNA reads TGTGCCAGCAGCTTGCGTCTGAGGGAGACCCAGTACTTC.

The genes are TRBV15 and TRBJ2-5; tentatively, D is TRBD2 (6 bases). Germline V lookup: CDR1 LNHNV, CDR2 YYDKDF (reference sequence). CDR3 length: 15 amino acids. V was cut by 0 bases and J by 2 bases, with 10 bases left in between. CDR3 loop: CATSRDGGWQETQYF. CDR3 bases: TGTGCCACCAGCAGAGATGGAGGGTGGCAAGAGACCCAGTACTTC.

The V call is TRBV9, the J call TRBJ2-1, with 7 positions matching TRBD2. This CDR3 region has 16 residues. J gave up 3 bases and V 0 bases, and 6 bases lay outside the gene matches. Germline CDR1 reads SGDLS; CDR2 reads YYNGEE. The CDR3 DNA reads as TGTGCCAGCAGCGTAGGGGACTCTAGCGGCTACAATGAGCAGTTCTTC. Protein: CASSVGDSSGYNEQFF.

The chain joins TRBV4-1 to TRBJ1-2, with 8 bases aligning to TRBD1. V shed 2 bases and J 2 bases; nucleotides not matched to a gene: 1. This CDR3 contains 14 residues. Germline CDR1 MGHRA, CDR2 YSYEKL. CDR3 bases: TGCGCCAGCAGCCAAAGACAGGGGAACTATGGCTACACCTTC. Its translation: CASSQRQGNYGYTF.

This chain links TRBV4-2 with TRBJ2-5, with D possibly TRBD1 on 5 matching bases. This CDR3 region has 15 residues. V was pared by 1 base and J by 5 bases, with 14 bases between. Germline assignment: CDR1 LGHNA and CDR2 YNFKEQ. The CDR3 here is CASSQGAGILETQYF. Written as DNA, the CDR3 is TGTGCCAGCAGCCAAGGGGCAGGGATTCTTGAGACCCAGTACTTC.

Notes on this clone: Other DNA sequences in this specimen translate into the identical CDR3. The chain uses TRBV6-5 and TRBJ1-5; no reliable D call. The length of the CDR3 is 14 residues. CDR1 and CDR2 (germline): MNHEY, SVGAGI. Trimming took 0 bases from V and 3 from J, leaving 6 bases between them. The CDR3 DNA sequence: TGTGCCAGCAGTTACTCTGAGGACAATCAGCCCCAGCATTTT. This sequence encodes CASSYSEDNQPQHF.

This clone was counted a single time. The chain uses TRBV2 and TRBJ2-1; 8 nucleotides agree with TRBD1. The CDR3 spans 21 residues. The germline gives CDR1 SNHLY, CDR2 FYNNEI. V was pared by 2 bases and J by 5 bases, with 23 bases of the junction left unmatched. CDR3 in amino acids: CASSERGRIRDRIGDNNEQFF. For the CDR3, the DNA is TGTGCCAGCAGTGAAAGGGGGAGGATCCGGGACAGGATTGGGGATAACAATGAGCAGTTCTTC. Full variable domain (outside the CDR3, taken from reference TRBV2 and TRBJ2-1): EPEVTQTPSHQVTQMGQEVILRCVPISNHLYFYWYRQILGQKVEFLVSFYNNEISEKSEIFDDQFSVERPDGSNFTLKIRSTKLEDSAMYFCASSERGRIRDRIGDNNEQFFGPGTRLTVL.

The CDR3 coding sequence is TGTGCCAGCAGTTTGTATCCAGGACTAGCGGCGGACAATGAGCAGTTCTTC. Residues: CASSLYPGLAADNEQFF. This sequence joins TRBV27 and TRBJ2-1, with 10 nucleotides matching TRBD2. The germline CDR1 and CDR2 sequences are MNHEY and SMNVEV (reference sequence). V lost 3 bases and J lost 5; bases outside the gene matches: 10. The CDR3 has 17 residues.

This sequence joins TRBV12-3 or TRBV12-4 and TRBJ1-5; maybe TRBD1 (6 bases). The germline V and J ends were trimmed by 8 bases and 6 bases, with 11 bases remaining between them. The length of the CDR3 is 12 residues. Here the CDR3 reads CASGGGGQPQHF. For the CDR3, the DNA is TGTGCCAGCGGGGGGGGCGGTCAGCCCCAGCATTTT.

The chain joins TRBV25-1 to TRBJ2-5, with 11 bases aligning to TRBD1. Germline V lookup: CDR1 MGHDK, CDR2 SYGVNS. Trimming at V came to 2 bases and at J to 6 bases, leaving 8 bases not matched to a gene. This CDR3 region has 16 residues. The CDR3 is CASSERGTGGPKTQYF. CDR3 sequence (DNA): TGTGCCAGCAGTGAACGGGGGACAGGGGGTCCGAAGACCCAGTACTTC. Complete variable domain (other parts from reference TRBV25-1 and TRBJ2-5): EADIYQTPRYLVIGTGKKITLECSQTMGHDKMYWYQQDPGMELHLIHYSYGVNSTEKGDLSSESTVSRIRTEHFPLTLESARPSHTSQYLCASSERGTGGPKTQYFGPGTRLLVL.

The chain is built from TRBV3-1 (or the pseudogene TRBV3-2) and TRBJ1-1; weak D call: TRBD1 (6 bases). With 2 bases removed from V and 1 base from J, the gap between germline ends came to 11 bases. The germline V gene encodes CDR1 LGHDT and CDR2 YNNKEL (reference sequence). CDR3 length: 15 amino acids. The CDR3 protein is CASSQMPQGNTEAFF. The CDR3 DNA follows: TGTGCCAGCAGCCAAATGCCACAGGGGAACACTGAAGCTTTCTTT.

The chain carries TRBV29-1 and TRBJ1-2, with 9 positions matching TRBD1. The CDR3 runs to 15 residues. CDR1 is SQVTM and CDR2 is ANQGSEA in the germline V gene. With 1 base clipped from V and 8 bases from J, the junction kept 11 bases outside the gene matches. The CDR3: CSVEALGQGRGGYTF. The CDR3 DNA reads TGCAGCGTTGAAGCACTGGGACAGGGCCGGGGAGGCTACACCTTC.

The chain carries TRBV4-3 and TRBJ1-6; D not certain. Germline values: CDR1 LGHNA, CDR2 YSLEER. The CDR3 spans 15 residues. V shed 1 base and J shed 10 bases, with 14 bases lying between them. CDR3 residues: CASSQAEGVGSPLHF. CDR3 sequence (DNA): TGCGCCAGCAGCCAAGCCGAAGGAGTTGGATCACCCCTCCACTTT.

This clone rates as large. The chain is built from TRBV10-2 and TRBJ2-1; 10 bases are shared with TRBD2. Germline CDR1 and CDR2: WSHSY and SAAADI. After removal of 7 bases from V and 4 bases from J, the junction contained 10 bases not matched to a gene. CDR3 length: 16 residues. DNA of the CDR3: TGCGCCAGCAAAGCGGGAGGGGGATCAGCTTACAATGAGCAGTTCTTC. Encoded protein: CASKAGGGSAYNEQFF.

This clone occurred a few times. The chain recombines TRBV19 with TRBJ2-2; 9 nucleotides line up with TRBD1. Germline CDR1 is LNHDA and CDR2 is SQIVND (reference sequence). CDR3 length: 17 amino acids. V shed 8 bases, J shed 3 bases, and the junction held 13 bases outside the gene matches. The CDR3: CASVGGTGFGDTGELFF. The CDR3, as DNA: TGTGCCAGTGTCGGGGGGACAGGGTTTGGAGACACCGGGGAGCTGTTTTTT.

The J gene is TRBJ2-1, the V gene TRBV4-2; perhaps TRBD1 as D (5 bases). V lost 0 bases and J 4 bases, leaving 16 bases between the germline ends. The CDR3 spans 17 residues. Per germline, CDR1 LGHNA and CDR2 YNFKEQ. CDR3 nucleotide sequence: TGTGCCAGCAGCCAAGAGTTGGGCAGGGTCGGATACAATGAGCAGTTCTTC. It specifies CASSQELGRVGYNEQFF.

The count of this clone is one. This chain links TRBV5-5 with TRBJ2-7, with D possibly being TRBD1 (6 bases). This CDR3 region has 14 residues. V dropped 4 bases and J dropped 0 bases, with 11 bases sitting between them. Germline V gene lookup returns CDR1 SGHKS and CDR2 YYEKEE (reference sequence). The CDR3: CASSPTGNSYEQYF. CDR3 sequence (DNA): TGTGCCAGCAGCCCGACAGGAAACTCCTACGAGCAGTACTTC.

This rearrangement joins TRBV7-2 to TRBJ2-7; 10 bases fit TRBD2. With V trimmed by 3 bases and J by 0 bases, 2 bases remained unmatched. The germline CDR1 and CDR2 sequences are SGHTA and FQGNSA. The CDR3 loop spans 15 amino acids. CDR3 coding DNA: TGTGCCAGCAGCTTTTCTAGCGGGAGCTCCTACGAGCAGTACTTC. Amino acid sequence: CASSFSSGSSYEQYF.